Below are 19 T cell receptor beta chains sequenced from a single sample in a study of control samples from healthy donors and cancer patients (dated by TCRdb to the early 2020s). Library preparation was by the immunoSEQ multiplex PCR assay. As stored in TCRdb, this immuneACCESS dataset retains in-frame rearrangements with V and J assigned. A fraction of the clones does not appear; measured against another copy, unresolved V genes explain less than half of the discrepancy, and the remainder lacks a known reason. A total of nearly 55,000 clones appear in this sample, 95% to 97% of them only once. The ten largest clones take up 1.5% to 2% of the sample. Sequenced material: blood. The source is a woman in her 30s in good health.

The chain couples TRBV5-1 to TRBJ1-2; D is ambiguous. V lost 6 bases and J lost 0, with 9 bases in between. The CDR3 loop spans 13 amino acids. The germline CDR1 and CDR2 sequences are SGHRS and YFSETQ. This chain's CDR3 is CASKWQTNYGYTF. The CDR3, as DNA: TGCGCCAGCAAGTGGCAGACTAACTATGGCTACACCTTC.

V is TRBV10-3 and J is TRBJ2-3; 8 bases are a match to TRBD2. Germline V lookup: CDR1 ENHRY, CDR2 SYGVKD. This CDR3 is 15 amino acids long. V was clipped by 4 bases and J by 2 bases; unmatched bases: 5. The CDR3 sequence: CAISVAGGPTDTQYF. The CDR3 DNA reads as TGTGCCATCAGTGTTGCGGGAGGACCCACAGATACGCAGTATTTT.

The chain has TRBV28 and TRBJ2-5; tentative D call: TRBD2 (6 bases). From germline, CDR1 is MDHEN and CDR2 SYDVKM. The CDR3 contains 13 residues. V was shortened by 10 bases and J by 5 bases, with 17 bases between the two germline ends. CDR3: CAIGGGVRETQYF. The CDR3 DNA reads TGTGCCATCGGAGGAGGGGTCCGGGAGACCCAGTACTTC. Full variable domain (outside the CDR3, taken from reference TRBV28 and TRBJ2-5): DVKVTQSSRYLVKRTGEKVFLECVQDMDHENMFWYRQDPGLGLRLIYFSYDVKMKEKGDIPEGYSVSREKKERFSLILESASTNQTSMYLCAIGGGVRETQYFGPGTRLLVL.

The chain links TRBV4-2 to TRBJ1-3, with D possibly matching TRBD1 (5 bases). This CDR3 region has 15 residues. CDR1 and CDR2 (germline): LGHNA, YNFKEQ. Trimming removed 4 bases from V and 0 bases from J, with 10 bases in between. This CDR3 reads CASSPPGGSGNTIYF. In DNA form, the CDR3 reads TGTGCCAGCAGCCCCCCCGGGGGCTCTGGAAACACCATATATTTT.

The chain links TRBV9 to TRBJ1-6; 8 nucleotides line up with TRBD1. The CDR3 sequence is 15 residues long. Germline CDR1 is SGDLS and CDR2 is YYNGEE. V gave up 3 bases and J gave up 7 bases; unmatched junction bases: 6. CDR3 sequence (DNA): TGTGCCAGCAGCGCCCGGACAGGGTACAATTCACCCCTCCACTTT. As protein: CASSARTGYNSPLHF.

The chain uses TRBV7-2 and TRBJ2-5; D is unclear. Germline CDR1 and CDR2: SGHTA and FQGNSA. Trimming left V 5 bases short and J 1 base short, with 8 bases between. There are 13 residues in the CDR3. CDR3 DNA: TGTGCCAGCAGCACCCGGGCCCAAGAGACCCAGTACTTC. Encoded protein: CASSTRAQETQYF.

V is TRBV3-1 (or the pseudogene TRBV3-2) and J is TRBJ1-6; tentative D call: TRBD1 (6 bases). The V end was cut by 4 bases, the J end by 9 bases, with 16 bases between. There are 15 residues in the CDR3. Germline CDR1 is LGHDT and CDR2 is YNNKEL (reference sequence). The CDR3 region is CASSLSSGVGSPLHF. In nucleotides, the CDR3 is TGTGCCAGCAGCCTAAGTTCAGGGGTTGGTTCACCCCTCCACTTT.

CDR3 loop: CASSLRSSGSVTDTQYF. DNA of the CDR3: TGCGCCAGCAGCTTGAGGTCTAGCGGGAGTGTCACAGATACGCAGTATTTT. The V and J genes are TRBV5-1 and TRBJ2-3, with TRBD2 matching 10 bases. Trimming took 1 base from V and 2 from J; bases not matched to a gene: 7. The CDR3 sequence is 17 residues long. Germline CDR1 reads SGHRS; CDR2 reads YFSETQ. Together with reference TRBV5-1 and TRBJ2-3, the CDR3 gives the full variable domain: KAGVTQTPRYLIKTRGQQVTLSCSPISGHRSVSWYQQTPGQGLQFLFEYFSETQRNKGNFPGRFSGRQFSNSRSEMNVSTLELGDSALYLCASSLRSSGSVTDTQYFGPGTRLTVL.

The chain employs TRBV5-8 and TRBJ1-4; unclear D gene. Germline lookup yields CDR1 SGHTS and CDR2 YDEGEE. V lost 0 bases and J lost 7, with 13 bases in between. The CDR3 contains 15 residues. The CDR3 loop is CASSLAQRWGEKLFF. The CDR3 coding sequence is TGTGCCAGCAGCTTGGCCCAACGGTGGGGTGAAAAACTGTTTTTT.

The chain joins TRBV19 to TRBJ1-2; 7 bases are a match to TRBD1. Per the germline V gene, CDR1 is LNHDA and CDR2 is SQIVND (reference sequence). CDR3 length: 15 amino acids. The V segment lost 2 bases and the J segment 1 base; nucleotides outside the gene matches: 4. CDR3 protein: CASSITDRDNYGYTF. The DNA of the CDR3 is TGTGCCAGTAGTATAACCGACAGGGATAACTATGGCTACACCTTC.

The chain recombines TRBV2 with TRBJ2-7; 8 bases are shared with TRBD2. This CDR3 has 14 amino acids. Germline trimming cut 7 bases from V and 5 bases from J; bases unmatched to any gene: 10. CDR1 and CDR2 from the germline V gene are SNHLY and FYNNEI. The CDR3 sequence: CASTLSGSSHEQYF. The CDR3 DNA reads as TGTGCCAGCACCTTAAGCGGGAGCAGCCACGAGCAGTACTTC.

The V gene is TRBV5-6, the J gene TRBJ2-2; D remains unclear. The CDR3 covers 11 residues. Germline CDR1 reads SGHDT; CDR2 reads YYEEEE. Trimming cost V 5 bases and J 6 bases, with 5 bases left between them. Here the CDR3 reads CASSGPGELFF. CDR3 nucleotide sequence: TGTGCCAGCAGTGGCCCCGGGGAGCTGTTTTTT.

This clone was seen a single time. The chain is built from TRBV5-5 and TRBJ2-3; the match to TRBD2 covers 9 bases. This CDR3 region has 18 residues. J lost 2 bases, V lost 4 bases, and 14 bases had no gene match. Germline V gene sequence: CDR1 SGHKS, CDR2 YYEKEE (reference sequence). As DNA, the CDR3 is TGTGCCAGCAGCCCGGACCTCGGACTAGCGTTTGTCACAGATACGCAGTATTTT. It encodes CASSPDLGLAFVTDTQYF. The variable domain in full, completed from reference TRBV5-5 and TRBJ2-3, reads DAGVTQSPTHLIKTRGQQVTLRCSPISGHKSVSWYQQVLGQGPQFIFQYYEKEERGRGNFPDRFSARQFPNYSSELNVNALLLGDSALYLCASSPDLGLAFVTDTQYFGPGTRLTVL.

The chain carries TRBV7-9 and TRBJ2-1; 10 nucleotides line up with TRBD2. The germline gives CDR1 SEHNR, CDR2 FQNEAQ (reference sequence). CDR3 length: 16 amino acids. V lost 1 base and J lost 7; bases outside the gene matches: 7. Here the CDR3 reads CASSLEPGLAFNEQFF. CDR3 coding DNA: TGTGCCAGCAGCTTAGAACCGGGACTAGCGTTTAATGAGCAGTTCTTC.

The chain has TRBV5-8 and TRBJ1-2; the D is unclear. The germline gives CDR1 SGHTS, CDR2 YDEGEE. Between the trimmed V and J ends, which lost 6 bases and 0 bases, there was a span of 12 bases. The CDR3 spans 14 residues. This CDR3 reads CASTGGRPNYGYTF. The DNA of the CDR3 is TGTGCCAGCACCGGCGGACGCCCTAACTATGGCTACACCTTC.

This clone was seen just once. This chain uses TRBV30 with TRBJ2-2; 12 nucleotides agree with TRBD2. CDR1 GTSNPN and CDR2 SVGIG come from the germline V gene (reference sequence). This CDR3 spans 15 amino acids. V gave up 1 base and J gave up 7 bases; unmatched junction bases: 4. The CDR3 loop is CAWSAGLAGRGELFF. In DNA, the CDR3 is TGTGCCTGGAGTGCTGGACTAGCGGGACGCGGGGAGCTGTTTTTT.

The chain recombines TRBV2 with TRBJ2-2; the match to TRBD2 covers 9 bases. Germline V gene data show CDR1 as SNHLY and CDR2 as FYNNEI. The CDR3 is 14 residues long. The J segment lost 5 bases and the V segment lost 8 bases, leaving 6 bases of the junction unmatched. The DNA of the CDR3 is TGTGCCAGCGTAGCGGGAGTCGGAACCGGGGAGCTGTTTTTT. It codes for CASVAGVGTGELFF.

CDR3 region: CASSGGGGKYF. As DNA, the CDR3 is TGTGCCAGCAGTGGAGGGGGGGGGAAGTATTTT. The V call is TRBV2, the J call TRBJ2-3; perhaps TRBD2 as D (7 bases). The V gene lost 4 bases and the J gene lost 13 bases, with 12 bases spanning the gap. The CDR3 consists of 11 residues. Germline V CDR1 and CDR2: SNHLY, FYNNEI.

The chain is built from TRBV6-1 and TRBJ1-2; D is perhaps TRBD1 (5 bases). CDR1 is MNHNS and CDR2 is SASEGT in the germline V gene. The ends were cut back, 2 bases at V and 12 bases at J, with 13 bases in the middle. The CDR3 length is 12 residues. CDR3 residues: CASSERGTYHTF. In DNA, the CDR3 is TGTGCCAGCAGTGAAAGGGGTACTTACCACACCTTC.